This T cell receptor beta chain derives from a study of cytomegalovirus exposure and HLA in healthy donors. Study outcomes and limitations: One later analysis reportedly identified an Asian-associated ancestry cluster that showed fewer N-insertions than the approximately 710-donor mean. Sequencing probably produced one cluster of sequence variants that were highly shared.

The CDR3 consists of 18 residues. Researchers ran the PCR with 60 Vbeta and 13 Jbeta primers. Method: immunoSEQ multiplex PCR; TCRdb's copy keeps in-frame clones and lacks some. Altogether about 130,000 clones are present, approximately 75% being singletons, with the ten largest covering 5.5% to 6%. Remarks on this clone: Its antigen is as yet unknown.

J is TRBJ1-6 and V is TRBV7-5; the table's D call of TRBD1 was not tested on the DNA. TRBV7-5 is designated a pseudogene. This TCR derives from a woman between 40 and 55 years old in good health and CMV-seropositive. Sample: PBMCs. Written as DNA, the CDR3 is TGTGCCAGAAAGGGGACAGGGGGCAGGGAGTCCTATAATTCACCCCTCCACTTT. It encodes CARKGTGGRESYNSPLHF.